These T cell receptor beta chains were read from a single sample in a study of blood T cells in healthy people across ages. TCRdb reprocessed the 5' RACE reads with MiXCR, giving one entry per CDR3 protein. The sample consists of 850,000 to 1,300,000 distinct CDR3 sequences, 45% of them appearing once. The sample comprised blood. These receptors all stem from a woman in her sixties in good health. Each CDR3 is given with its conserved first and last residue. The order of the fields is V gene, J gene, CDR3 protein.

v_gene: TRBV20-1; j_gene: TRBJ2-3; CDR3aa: CSARASSTDTQYF
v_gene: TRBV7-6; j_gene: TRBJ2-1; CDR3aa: CASSLQGTSGSNEQFF
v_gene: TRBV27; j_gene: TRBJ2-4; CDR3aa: CASKTRDRNVELYF
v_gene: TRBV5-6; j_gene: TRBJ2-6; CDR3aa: CASSLVTGGSSGANVLTF
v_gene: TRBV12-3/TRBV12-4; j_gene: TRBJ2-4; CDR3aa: CASRTGTAKNIQYF
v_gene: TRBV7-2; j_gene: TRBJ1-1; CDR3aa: CASSLGATRNTEAFF
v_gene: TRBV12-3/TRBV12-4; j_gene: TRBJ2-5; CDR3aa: CASSLGTGSVRQETQYF
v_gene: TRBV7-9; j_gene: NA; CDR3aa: CASSLPMGLGTETQYF
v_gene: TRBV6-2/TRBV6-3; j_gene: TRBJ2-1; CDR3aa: CASRAGQGSYNEQFF
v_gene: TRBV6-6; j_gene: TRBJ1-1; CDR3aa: CASSFRTVNTEAFF
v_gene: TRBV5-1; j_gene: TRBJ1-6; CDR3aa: CASSSYRDPVDNSPLHF
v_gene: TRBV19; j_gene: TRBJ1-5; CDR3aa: CASSSLGGNGPQHF
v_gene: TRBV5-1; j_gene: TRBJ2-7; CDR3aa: CASSLLGHEQYF
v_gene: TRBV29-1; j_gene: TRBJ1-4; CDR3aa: CSVRALVATNEKLFF
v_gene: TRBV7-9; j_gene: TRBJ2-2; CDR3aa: CASSRGQGYTGELFF
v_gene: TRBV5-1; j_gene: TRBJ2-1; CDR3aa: CASSSIAGSRNEQFF
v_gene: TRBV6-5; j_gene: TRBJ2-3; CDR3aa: CASSYSVALLTDTQYF
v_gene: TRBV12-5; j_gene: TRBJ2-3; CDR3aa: CASGVALTDTQYF
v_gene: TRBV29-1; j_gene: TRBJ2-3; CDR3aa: CSVGGLTGSSTDTQYF
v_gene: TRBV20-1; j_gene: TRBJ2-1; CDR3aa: CSATAASGALEVEQFF
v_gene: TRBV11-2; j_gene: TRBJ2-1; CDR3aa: CASSLAAAGVHNEQFF
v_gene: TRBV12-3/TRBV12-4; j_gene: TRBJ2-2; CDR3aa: CASSMELTGELFF
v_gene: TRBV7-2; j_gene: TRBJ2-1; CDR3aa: CASSLNRFEQFF
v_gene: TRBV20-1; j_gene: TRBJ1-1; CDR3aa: CSARDPGRMNTEAFF
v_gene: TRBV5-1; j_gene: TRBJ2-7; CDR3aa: CASSPNSGTGHGEQYF